The rows below give T cell receptor beta chains drawn from one sample of a study of cytotoxic CD8 clonotypes in ibrutinib-treated CLL. Sequenced by immunoSEQ multiplex PCR; TCRdb stores in-frame clones only, minus some. The sample consists of about 160,000 clones, nearly 90% of them appearing once. The sample in question was PBMCs, obtained at disease progression, from a patient treated with ibrutinib. The origin of the receptors is a human donor with chronic lymphocytic leukemia. The CDR3 runs from the conserved cysteine through the conserved F or W. A D gene is named only where the DNA matches it firmly. Clone size, where shown, is once, few, many, or a class for clones that have expanded.

TRBV7-7,-,TRBJ2-1,14,-,TGTGCCAGCAGCGGGGGACAGCGGGGATCCATGAAGTTCTTC,CASSGGQRGSMKFF
TRBV2,-,TRBJ1-2,11,few,TGTGCCAGCAGGGTATACGGCCGGGAAACCTTC,CASRVYGRETF
TRBV2,TRBD2,TRBJ2-1,18,once,TGTGCCAGCGCAAGCGGGACTAGCGGGAGAGGGCCCTACAATGAGCAGTTCTTC,CASASGTSGRGPYNEQFF
TRBV5-1,TRBD2,TRBJ2-7,13,-,TGCGCCAGCGCCTGGCGGGGGGCCTACGAGCAGTACTTC,CASAWRGAYEQYF
TRBV25-1,-,TRBJ1-1,14,-,TGTGCCAGCAGTGAATGGGGGGGTGACACTGAAGCTTTCTTT,CASSEWGGDTEAFF
TRBV10-3,-,TRBJ2-5,16,-,TGTGCCATCAGTGAGTCGCCGGGGCCAGGTCAAGAGACCCAGTACTTC,CAISESPGPGQETQYF
TRBV27,TRBD2,TRBJ2-7,14,-,TGTGCCAGCAGGACTAGCGGGGGGGAATACGAGCAGTACTTC,CASRTSGGEYEQYF
TRBV29-1,-,TRBJ1-2,11,-,TGCAGCGTTGAAGAGGTCTATGGCTACACCTTC,CSVEEVYGYTF
TRBV30,-,TRBJ2-1,13,-,TGTGCCTGGAGTGGGGGGGTCTTCAATGAGCAGTTCTTC,CAWSGGVFNEQFF
TRBV19,-,TRBJ2-7,15,-,TGTGCCAGTAGTCCGAACGGACATGGCTCCTACGAGCAGTACTTC,CASSPNGHGSYEQYF
TRBV30,-,TRBJ1-5,15,-,TGTGCCTGGAGTCCCGAACAGGTTCGAAATCAGCCCCAGCATTTT,CAWSPEQVRNQPQHF
TRBV19,TRBD1,TRBJ2-2,16,-,TGTGCCAGTAGTACAAGGGGGCAGTTGGACACCGGGGAGCTGTTTTTT,CASSTRGQLDTGELFF
TRBV9,TRBD2,TRBJ2-7,16,-,TGTGCCAGCAGCGTCCTAGCGGGAGTTCTCCCCTACGAGCAGTACTTC,CASSVLAGVLPYEQYF
TRBV19,TRBD1,TRBJ1-2,14,-,TGTGCCAGTAGTATTCCGGGACAGATTTATGGCTACACCTTC,CASSIPGQIYGYTF
TRBV6-1,-,TRBJ1-2,16,-,TGTGCCAGCAGTGATGTCAGGGGATTTGATGGCTATGGCTACACCTTC,CASSDVRGFDGYGYTF
TRBV11-1,-,TRBJ2-5,15,-,TGTGCCAGCAGCTTAGCATCGGACAGCGGAAGGACCCAGTACTTC,CASSLASDSGRTQYF
TRBV4-1,-,TRBJ2-3,13,once,TGCGCCAGCAGCCTCCCGGGACCCCGGGAACAGTATTTT,CASSLPGPREQYF
TRBV19,-,TRBJ1-1,16,few,TGTGCCAGTAGTATCCAACCCCAAAATCTGAACACTGAAGCTTTCTTT,CASSIQPQNLNTEAFF
TRBV27,-,TRBJ2-1,17,-,TGTGCCAGCCGTCTACGGGGTAACACACCCACTCACAATGAGCAGTTCTTC,CASRLRGNTPTHNEQFF
TRBV5-1,TRBD2,TRBJ2-1,15,few,TGCGCCAGCAGCTTGAGCAGCGGGAACTACAATGAGCAGTTCTTC,CASSLSSGNYNEQFF
TRBV9,TRBD2,TRBJ2-1,15,-,TGTGCCAGCAGTCCTGGACTAGCGGGAGAGAATGAGCAGTTCTTC,CASSPGLAGENEQFF
TRBV6-5,-,TRBJ1-1,12,-,TGTGCCAGCAGTTGGGGGGGCGGTGAAGCTTTCTTT,CASSWGGGEAFF
TRBV6-5,TRBD1,TRBJ1-2,13,-,TGTGCCAGCAGATCGGGACAGGCCTATGGCTACACCTTC,CASRSGQAYGYTF
TRBV28,TRBD2,TRBJ2-5,16,-,TGTGCCAGCAGCAGCTTATGGGGGGGAGGTCAAGAGACCCAGTACTTC,CASSSLWGGGQETQYF
TRBV27,-,TRBJ2-6,17,once,TGTGCCAGCAGTTTTTCCCAATTGAGCTCTGGGGCCAACGTCCTGACTTTC,CASSFSQLSSGANVLTF
TRBV19,TRBD1,TRBJ1-6,16,-,TGTGCCAGCGCAAATGTAAGACAGGGTCTTAATTCACCCCTCCACTTT,CASANVRQGLNSPLHF
TRBV7-3,-,TRBJ2-5,13,-,TGTGCCAGCAGCTTAAGACCCCAAGAGACCCAGTACTTC,CASSLRPQETQYF
TRBV5-4,-,TRBJ1-2,15,-,TGTGCCAGCAGCTTTGGACAGAGTACTAACTATGGCTACACCTTC,CASSFGQSTNYGYTF
TRBV28,-,TRBJ2-7,14,-,TGTGCCAGCAGTCCCTGGGTGACCGCCTACGAGCAGTACTTC,CASSPWVTAYEQYF
TRBV6-5,-,TRBJ1-4,13,-,TGTGCCAGCCGACTGGGGCTCAGTGAAAAACTGTTTTTT,CASRLGLSEKLFF
TRBV7-2,-,TRBJ1-2,15,once,TGTGCCAGCAGCTTAGAAGGTCCAGGGAACTATGGCTACACCTTC,CASSLEGPGNYGYTF
TRBV13,-,TRBJ1-1,13,-,TGTGCCAGCAGCTTGGGGCAGCTCACTGAAGCTTTCTTT,CASSLGQLTEAFF
TRBV6-4,TRBD1,TRBJ1-4,17,-,TGTGCCAGCAGTCTAATAACTCGACAGGGGGCGGAGGAAAAACTGTTTTTT,CASSLITRQGAEEKLFF
TRBV4-3,-,TRBJ1-1,16,-,TGCGCCAGCAGCCCATCAGTGGGGTCATTGAACACTGAAGCTTTCTTT,CASSPSVGSLNTEAFF
TRBV6-1,TRBD2,TRBJ2-7,16,-,TGTGCCAGCAGTGAAAGGACTAGCGGGAGATTTGGCGAGCAGTACTTC,CASSERTSGRFGEQYF
TRBV7-3,TRBD1,TRBJ1-2,16,-,TGTGCCAGCAGCTTAGATGGGACAGGACCATCCTATGGCTACACCTTC,CASSLDGTGPSYGYTF
TRBV18,-,TRBJ1-2,13,-,TGTGCCAGCTCACCAGACAGCTCCTATGGCTACACCTTC,CASSPDSSYGYTF
TRBV10-3,-,TRBJ2-7,15,-,TGTGCCATCAGTGAAGGGTGGGCAGTAGCCTACGAGCAGTACTTC,CAISEGWAVAYEQYF
TRBV7-7,-,TRBJ2-1,20,-,TGTGCCAGCAGCTTAGGGGCGTCGGGAGTCTTGGGGATTTCGGGTGTTGAGCAGTTCTTC,CASSLGASGVLGISGVEQFF
TRBV6-1,-,TRBJ2-7,12,-,TGTGCCAGCGAGGGCGGCCCCGTGGAGCAGTACTTC,CASEGGPVEQYF
TRBV27,-,TRBJ1-1,13,-,TGTGCCAGCAGTTTATCGGAGGGCACTGAAGCTTTCTTT,CASSLSEGTEAFF
TRBV29-1,TRBD2,TRBJ2-1,14,-,TGCAGCGTTGACGGCGCGGGGGTAACCAATGAGCAGTTCTTC,CSVDGAGVTNEQFF
TRBV9,TRBD1,TRBJ2-2,14,-,TGTGCCAGCACCACAGGGGGGAGTGGCGGGGAGCTGTTTTTT,CASTTGGSGGELFF
TRBV5-4,TRBD1,TRBJ2-1,14,-,TGTGCCAGCAGCTTTGGACAGGGGAACAATGAGCAGTTCTTC,CASSFGQGNNEQFF
TRBV27,TRBD1,TRBJ2-7,16,-,TGTGCCAGCAGTCCCCGGGACAGGGGGAGCTTCGGCGAGCAGTACTTC,CASSPRDRGSFGEQYF
TRBV30,-,TRBJ2-2,14,-,TGTGCCTTAAATCTGGGAGACGGGACCGGGGAGCTGTTTTTT,CALNLGDGTGELFF
TRBV15,-,TRBJ2-3,14,-,TGTGCCACCAGCAGAGGCGGGACCACAGATACGCAGTATTTT,CATSRGGTTDTQYF
TRBV30,-,TRBJ2-6,16,-,TGTGCCTGGACGGGGGTCAGGGCGGCTGGGGCCAACGTCCTGACTTTC,CAWTGVRAAGANVLTF